This T cell receptor beta chain emerged from a study of blood T cell repertoires in COVID-19. Study at large: The origin of the acute and convalescent COVID-19 samples was the United States, Italy and Spain. Sources were T cells, B-cell-depleted T cells, or PBMCs; the material itself was cDNA or gDNA.

The CDR3 consists of 14 residues. Trimming removed 5 bases from V and 1 base from J, with 11 bases in between. Germline V lookup: CDR1 MNHEY, CDR2 SMNVEV (reference sequence). In the authors' methods: Estimates of nucleated cell counts were drawn from the amplification of reference gene primers. The method was immunoSEQ multiplex PCR; TCRdb's version includes in-frame clones alone and lacks a portion of them. V, J and clone size derive from that table, while D and trimming were established from the DNA sequence. The data contain roughly 140,000 clones, 84% of them seen just once; the ten biggest clones take up approximately 10%.

The source of this sequence is a man between 60 and 75 years old with active or convalescent COVID-19. The chain uses TRBV27 and TRBJ1-2; D ambiguous. Source material: peripheral blood. CDR3 DNA: TGTGCCAGCAGTCCCGACGGGGATAACTATGGCTACACCTTC. This gives the protein CASSPDGDNYGYTF.